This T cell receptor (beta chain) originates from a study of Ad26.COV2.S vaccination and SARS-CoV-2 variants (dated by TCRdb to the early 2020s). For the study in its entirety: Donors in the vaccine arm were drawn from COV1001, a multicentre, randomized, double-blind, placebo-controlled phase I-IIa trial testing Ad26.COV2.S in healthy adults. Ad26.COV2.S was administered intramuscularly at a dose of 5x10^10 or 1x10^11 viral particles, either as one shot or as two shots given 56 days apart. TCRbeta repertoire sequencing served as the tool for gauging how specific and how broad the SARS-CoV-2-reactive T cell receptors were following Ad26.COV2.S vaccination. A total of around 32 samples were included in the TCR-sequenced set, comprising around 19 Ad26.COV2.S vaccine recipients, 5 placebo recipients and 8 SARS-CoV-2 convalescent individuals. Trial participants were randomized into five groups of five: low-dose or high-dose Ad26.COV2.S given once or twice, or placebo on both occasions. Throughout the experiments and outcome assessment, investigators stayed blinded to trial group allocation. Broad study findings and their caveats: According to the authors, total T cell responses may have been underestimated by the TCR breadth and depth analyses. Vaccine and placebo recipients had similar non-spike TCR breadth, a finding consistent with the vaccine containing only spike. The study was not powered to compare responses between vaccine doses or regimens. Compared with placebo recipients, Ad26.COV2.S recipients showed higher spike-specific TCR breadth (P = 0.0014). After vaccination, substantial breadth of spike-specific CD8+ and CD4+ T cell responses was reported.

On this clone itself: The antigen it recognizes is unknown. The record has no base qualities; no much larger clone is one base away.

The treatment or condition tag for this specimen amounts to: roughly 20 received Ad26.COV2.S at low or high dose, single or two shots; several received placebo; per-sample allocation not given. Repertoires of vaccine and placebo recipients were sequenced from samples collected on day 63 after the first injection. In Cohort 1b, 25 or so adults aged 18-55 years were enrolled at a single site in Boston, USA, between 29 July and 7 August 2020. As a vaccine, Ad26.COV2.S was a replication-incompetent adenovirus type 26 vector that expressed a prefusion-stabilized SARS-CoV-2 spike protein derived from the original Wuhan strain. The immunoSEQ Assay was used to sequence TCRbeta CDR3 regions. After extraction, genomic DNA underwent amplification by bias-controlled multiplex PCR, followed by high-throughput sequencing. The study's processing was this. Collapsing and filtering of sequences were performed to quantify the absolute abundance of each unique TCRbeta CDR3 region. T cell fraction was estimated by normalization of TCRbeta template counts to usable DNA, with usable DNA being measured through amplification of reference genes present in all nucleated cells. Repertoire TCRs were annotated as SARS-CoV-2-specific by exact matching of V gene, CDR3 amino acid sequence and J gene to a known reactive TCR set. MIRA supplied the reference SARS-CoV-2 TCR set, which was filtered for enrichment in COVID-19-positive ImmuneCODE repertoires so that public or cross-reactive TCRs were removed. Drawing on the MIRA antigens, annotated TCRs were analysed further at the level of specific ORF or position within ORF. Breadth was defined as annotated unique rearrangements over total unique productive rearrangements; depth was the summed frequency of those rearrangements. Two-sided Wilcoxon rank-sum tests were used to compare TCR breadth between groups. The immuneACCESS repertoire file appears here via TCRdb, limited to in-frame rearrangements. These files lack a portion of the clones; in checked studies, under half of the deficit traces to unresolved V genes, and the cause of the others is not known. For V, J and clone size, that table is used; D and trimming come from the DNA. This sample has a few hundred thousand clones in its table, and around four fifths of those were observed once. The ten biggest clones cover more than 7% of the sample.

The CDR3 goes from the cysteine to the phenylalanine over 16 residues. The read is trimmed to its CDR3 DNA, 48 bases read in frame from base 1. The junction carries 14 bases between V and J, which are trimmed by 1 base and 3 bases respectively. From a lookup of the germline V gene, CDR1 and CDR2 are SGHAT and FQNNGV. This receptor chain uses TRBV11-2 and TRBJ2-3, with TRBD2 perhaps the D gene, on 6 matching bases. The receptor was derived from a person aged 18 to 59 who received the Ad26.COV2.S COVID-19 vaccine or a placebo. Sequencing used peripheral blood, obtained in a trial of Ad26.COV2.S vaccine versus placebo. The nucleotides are TGTGCCAGCAGCTTAGGGGTCGGGAGTATAACAGATACGCAGTATTTT. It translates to CASSLGVGSITDTQYF.